The 21 T cell receptor beta chains listed next were all sequenced from one sample in a study of T cell responses to AZD1222 COVID-19 vaccine (dated by TCRdb to about 2021). Libraries were built with the immunoSEQ multiplex PCR assay. TCRdb re-hosts the immuneACCESS table, in-frame sequences only. Its copies lack some clones; in the studies checked, an unresolved V gene accounts for under half of them, and the cause for the rest is not known. This sample is represented by tens of thousands of clones; just over 90% of them were singletons. 22% of the sample is taken by the ten largest. The time point label here, explained by the study, means: baseline before first vaccination. The input for sequencing was peripheral blood, taken on day 0 of AZD1222 vaccination. The receptors originated from an adult in good health.

Here the CDR3 reads CASSLSPFGYTF. As DNA, the CDR3 is TGTGCCAGCAGCTTATCTCCTTTCGGCTACACCTTC. V and J are TRBV7-3 and TRBJ1-2; no firm D call. The V end lost 2 bases, the J end lost 8 bases, and 9 bases lay between the germline ends. Per the germline V gene, CDR1 is SGHTA and CDR2 is FQGTGA. The length of the CDR3 is 12 residues.

This sequence joins TRBV7-2 and TRBJ1-5, with 7 bases fitting TRBD1. Germline CDR1 reads SGHTA; CDR2 reads FQGNSA. This CDR3 is 14 amino acids long. Trimming at V came to 4 bases and at J to 5 bases, leaving 5 bases not matched to a gene. CDR3 sequence (DNA): TGTGCCAGCAGCTCCCACCAGGGGGATCAGCCCCAGCATTTT. This gives the protein CASSSHQGDQPQHF.

This chain joins TRBV3-1 (or the pseudogene TRBV3-2) and TRBJ2-7, with 9 bases fitting TRBD1. Losses at the gene ends were 4 bases for V and 3 bases for J; bases not matched to a gene: 4. The CDR3 is 14 residues long. In germline, CDR1 is LGHDT, CDR2 YNNKEL (reference sequence). The CDR3 loop reads CASSRGTGNYEQYF. The CDR3 DNA sequence: TGTGCCAGCAGCCGCGGGACAGGGAACTACGAGCAGTACTTC.

The chain links TRBV7-2 to TRBJ2-3; D not resolved. The V and J ends lost 0 bases and 7 bases respectively, with 11 bases between them. The CDR3 has 14 residues. From germline, CDR1 is SGHTA and CDR2 FQGNSA. The CDR3: CASSLALVAYTQYF. The CDR3 region has the DNA TGTGCCAGCAGCTTAGCGCTGGTAGCTTATACGCAGTATTTT.

This sequence joins TRBV5-5 and TRBJ2-7, with TRBD1 as a possible D gene (6 bases). The CDR3 covers 12 residues. Germline V gene lookup returns CDR1 SGHKS and CDR2 YYEKEE (reference sequence). The germline V and J ends were trimmed by 4 bases and 2 bases, with 7 bases remaining between them. CDR3 residues: CASSRTAYEQYF. As DNA, the CDR3 is TGTGCCAGCAGCAGGACAGCCTACGAGCAGTACTTC.

V and J are TRBV4-3 and TRBJ1-1; TRBD1 aligns across 7 bases. V lost 4 bases and J lost 1; bases outside the gene matches: 6. CDR1 and CDR2 from the germline V gene are LGHNA and YSLEER. CDR3 length: 15 residues. Written as DNA, the CDR3 is TGCGCCAGCAGCCCACCGGGACAGAGGAACACTGAAGCTTTCTTT. It yields the protein CASSPPGQRNTEAFF.

This clone was observed a few times. V and J are TRBV7-3 and TRBJ1-1; D is ambiguous. CDR3 length: 13 amino acids. Trimming shortened V by 5 bases and J by 1 base, and 8 bases separated the two germline ends. Germline CDR1 reads SGHTA; CDR2 reads FQGTGA. The CDR3 bases are TGTGCCAGCAGCCCGACCGGGAACACTGAAGCTTTCTTT. Residues: CASSPTGNTEAFF.

V gene TRBV7-2 combines with J gene TRBJ1-5; TRBD1 aligns across 8 bases. The CDR3 length is 15 residues. Unmatched junction bases numbered 6, after V lost 5 bases and J lost 3 bases. Germline CDR1 is SGHTA and CDR2 is FQGNSA. DNA of the CDR3: TGTGCCAGCAGCCAGAGGACAGGGCCCAATCAGCCCCAGCATTTT. Protein sequence: CASSQRTGPNQPQHF.

This chain links TRBV27 with TRBJ1-1, with TRBD1 matching 7 bases. Germline V gene data show CDR1 as MNHEY and CDR2 as SMNVEV (reference sequence). The J segment lost 1 base and the V segment lost 2 bases, leaving 4 bases of the junction unmatched. The CDR3 is 15 amino acids. DNA for the CDR3: TGTGCCAGCAGTTTAAGGGGGCTTGGGAACACTGAAGCTTTCTTT. Encoded protein: CASSLRGLGNTEAFF.

The chain is built from TRBV7-8 and TRBJ2-2; D gene ambiguous. Germline values: CDR1 SGHVS, CDR2 FQNEAQ. V was clipped by 5 bases and J by 8 bases, with 9 bases between them. The CDR3 length is 12 residues. Here the CDR3 reads CASSPPRGELFF. DNA for the CDR3: TGTGCCAGCAGCCCTCCGAGGGGGGAGCTGTTTTTT.

V usage is TRBV28 and J usage is TRBJ1-2, with TRBD1 as a possible D gene (6 bases). This CDR3 contains 12 residues. V was clipped by 5 bases and J by 9 bases, with 13 bases between them. In germline, CDR1 is MDHEN, CDR2 SYDVKM. The CDR3 is CASSLPQGRYTF. Written as DNA, the CDR3 is TGTGCCAGCAGTCTACCACAGGGACGCTACACCTTC.

The genes are TRBV12-3 or TRBV12-4 and TRBJ1-1; D ambiguous. V lost 5 bases, J lost 7 bases, and 14 bases lay in between. There are 13 residues in the CDR3. The CDR3 bases are TGTGCCAGCAGTATTAGTACGAGGTTTGAAGCTTTCTTT. Its translation: CASSISTRFEAFF.

V usage is TRBV28 and J usage is TRBJ1-2, with D perhaps matching TRBD1 (5 bases). The CDR3 is 14 amino acids. CDR1 is MDHEN, CDR2 SYDVKM, per germline. Trimming removed 4 bases at V and 7 bases at J, with 16 bases between. The DNA for the CDR3 is TGTGCCAGCAGTTCCCCGGGGGAGGATTCTGGCTACACCTTC. Encoded protein: CASSSPGEDSGYTF.

This CDR3 reads CASSYRHYEQYF. The CDR3 DNA sequence: TGTGCCAGCAGTTACCGGCACTACGAGCAGTACTTC. The V and J genes are TRBV6-2 or TRBV6-3 and TRBJ2-7, with no clear D. The V gene's germline CDR1 is MNHEY and CDR2 SVGEGT. Trimming took off 2 bases at V and 3 bases at J, with 5 bases between the two ends. There are 12 residues in the CDR3.

The rearrangement uses TRBV18 and TRBJ2-2; 8 nucleotides align to TRBD1. Germline trimming cut 3 bases from V and 0 bases from J; bases unmatched to any gene: 6. The CDR3 sequence is 17 residues long. The germline V gene has CDR1 KGHSH and CDR2 LQKENI. Written as DNA, the CDR3 is TGTGCCAGCTCACCTCCGCAGGGGGCCCCGAACACCGGGGAGCTGTTTTTT. Residues: CASSPPQGAPNTGELFF.

The genes are TRBV2 and TRBJ2-7; D perhaps matches TRBD2 (5 bases). Per germline, CDR1 SNHLY and CDR2 FYNNEI. Trimming left V 3 bases short and J 1 base short, with 16 bases between. This CDR3 is built from 16 residues. CDR3 nucleotides: TGTGCCAGCAGTGATGGGTCGGGATCAAGATCCTACGAGCAGTACTTC. Amino acid sequence: CASSDGSGSRSYEQYF.

V usage is TRBV24-1 and J usage is TRBJ2-7; possible D gene TRBD1, 5 bases. V was shortened by 5 bases and J by 5 bases, with 12 bases between the two germline ends. The CDR3 has 13 amino acids. Per the germline V gene, CDR1 is KGHDR and CDR2 is SFDVKD. CDR3 nucleotide sequence: TGTGCCACCAGTGCCCGGCAGGGTGACGAGCAGTACTTC. This encodes CATSARQGDEQYF.

The chain couples TRBV28 to TRBJ2-6, with D tentatively TRBD1 (6 bases). CDR3 length: 16 residues. Germline V gives CDR1 MDHEN, CDR2 SYDVKM. V shed 5 bases and J shed 0 bases, with 11 bases lying between them. The CDR3 coding sequence is TGTGCCAGCAGTCGCGGACAGAGCTCTGGGGCCAACGTCCTGACTTTC. Translation gives CASSRGQSSGANVLTF.

The chain links TRBV3-1 (or the pseudogene TRBV3-2) to TRBJ1-1; no clear D. From germline, CDR1 is LGHDT and CDR2 YNNKEL (reference sequence). Trimming pared 0 bases from V and 10 bases from J, leaving 9 bases between. The CDR3 runs to 12 residues. The CDR3 bases are TGTGCCAGCAGCCAAGAACGACGCGGAGCTTTCTTT. Translated: CASSQERRGAFF.

This chain uses TRBV30 with TRBJ1-5; D not certain. CDR1 and CDR2 (germline): GTSNPN, SVGIG (reference sequence). V lost 5 bases and J 9 bases, leaving 14 bases between the germline ends. This CDR3 is built from 12 residues. CDR3 loop: CAWGDPGRPQHF. The CDR3 coding sequence is TGTGCCTGGGGAGATCCTGGGAGGCCCCAGCATTTT.

The CDR3 DNA reads as TGTGCCAGCAGCCAAGCTGACAGGGCGGGTAATCAGCCCCAGCATTTT. Protein sequence: CASSQADRAGNQPQHF. The chain uses TRBV3-1 (or the pseudogene TRBV3-2) and TRBJ1-5; 7 nucleotides match TRBD1. The CDR3 contains 16 residues. CDR1 LGHDT and CDR2 YNNKEL come from the germline V gene (reference sequence). Losses at the gene ends were 1 base for V and 4 bases for J; bases not matched to a gene: 7.